This entry concerns a single TCR beta chain. What it binds is not known. CDR3 size: 15 residues. Germline CDR1 and CDR2: MNHNY and SVGAGI (reference sequence). V gave up 6 bases and J gave up 0 bases, with 14 bases separating them. These data come from a study of cytomegalovirus exposure and HLA in healthy donors. Background on the study: There were several hundred genotyped donors. Of these, roughly 84% fell in the genetic ancestry cluster associated with self-reported Caucasian donors. Points from the study as a whole: V- and J-gene trimming in TCR beta was tied to a missense DCLRE1C variant by an analysis performed later. A previous analysis found most TCR beta V segments productive roughly 87% or roughly 30% of the time.

With 60 Vbeta and 13 Jbeta primers, the PCR was carried out. Method: immunoSEQ multiplex PCR; TCRdb's copy keeps in-frame clones and lacks some. In the table there are under 250,000 clones, 75% to 80% of which are singletons. Sequencing was done on a sample of PBMCs. This receptor was taken from a male donor in good health and CMV-seronegative. This rearrangement joins TRBV6-6 to TRBJ1-1, with a weak D call TRBD1 (6 bases). CDR3 DNA: TGTGCCAGCAGGAAACTAGGGGGTCTGAACACTGAAGCTTTCTTT. Protein: CASRKLGGLNTEAFF.